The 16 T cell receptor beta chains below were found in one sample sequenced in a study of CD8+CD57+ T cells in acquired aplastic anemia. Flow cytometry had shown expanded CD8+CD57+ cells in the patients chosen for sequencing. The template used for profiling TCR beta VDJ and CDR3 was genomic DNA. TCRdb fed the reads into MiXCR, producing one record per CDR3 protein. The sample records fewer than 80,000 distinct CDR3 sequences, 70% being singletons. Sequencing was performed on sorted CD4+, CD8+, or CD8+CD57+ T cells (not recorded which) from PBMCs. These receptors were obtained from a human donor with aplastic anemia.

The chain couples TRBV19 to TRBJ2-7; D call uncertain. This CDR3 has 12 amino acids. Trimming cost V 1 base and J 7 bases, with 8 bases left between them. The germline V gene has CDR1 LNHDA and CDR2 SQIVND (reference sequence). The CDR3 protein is CASSIGTDEQYF. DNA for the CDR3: TGTGCCAGTAGTATAGGAACGGATGAGCAGTACTTC.

CDR3 sequence (DNA): TGTGCCAGCCTCACCGGGACAGGGGGGTACGAGCAGTACTTC. This codes for CASLTGTGGYEQYF. The chain combines TRBV2 with TRBJ2-7; 11 bases agree with TRBD1. The germline CDR1 and CDR2 sequences are SNHLY and FYNNEI. With V trimmed by 8 bases and J by 4 bases, 7 bases remained unmatched. This CDR3 has 14 amino acids.

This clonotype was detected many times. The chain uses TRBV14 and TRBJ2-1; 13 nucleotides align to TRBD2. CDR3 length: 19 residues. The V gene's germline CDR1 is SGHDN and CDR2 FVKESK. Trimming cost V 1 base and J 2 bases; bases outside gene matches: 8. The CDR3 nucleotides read TGTGCCAGCAGCCAAGTATCGACTAGCGGGAGGTACACCTACAATGAGCAGTTCTTC. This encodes CASSQVSTSGRYTYNEQFF.

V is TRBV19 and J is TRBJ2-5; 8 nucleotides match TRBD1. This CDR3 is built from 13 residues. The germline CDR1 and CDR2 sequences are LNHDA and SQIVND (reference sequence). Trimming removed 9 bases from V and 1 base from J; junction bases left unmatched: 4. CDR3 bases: TGTGCCAGCGTCGGACAGGGCCAAGAGACCCAGTACTTC. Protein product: CASVGQGQETQYF. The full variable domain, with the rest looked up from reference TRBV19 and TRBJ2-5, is DGGITQSPKYLFRKEGQNVTLSCEQNLNHDAMYWYRQDPGQGLRLIYYSQIVNDFQKGDIAEGYSVSREKKESFPLTVTSAQKNPTAFYLCASVGQGQETQYFGPGTRLLVL.

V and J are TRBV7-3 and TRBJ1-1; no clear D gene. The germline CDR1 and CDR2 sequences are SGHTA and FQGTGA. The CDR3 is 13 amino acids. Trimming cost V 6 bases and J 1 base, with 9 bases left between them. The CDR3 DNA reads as TGTGCCAGCAGTTCGGATCCGAACACTGAAGCTTTCTTT. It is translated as CASSSDPNTEAFF.

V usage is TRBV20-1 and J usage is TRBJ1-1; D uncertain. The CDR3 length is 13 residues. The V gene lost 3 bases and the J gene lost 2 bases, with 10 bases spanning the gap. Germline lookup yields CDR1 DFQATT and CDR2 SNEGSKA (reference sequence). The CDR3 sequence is CSARRQDNTEAFF. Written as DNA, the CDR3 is TGCAGTGCTAGGCGGCAGGACAACACTGAAGCTTTCTTT.

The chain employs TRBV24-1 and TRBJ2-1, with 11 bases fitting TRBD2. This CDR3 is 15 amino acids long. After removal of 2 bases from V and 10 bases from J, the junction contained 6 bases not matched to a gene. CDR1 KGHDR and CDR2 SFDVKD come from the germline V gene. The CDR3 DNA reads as TGTGCCACCAGTGATTCGATGACTAGCGGGGAAGAGCAGTTCTTC. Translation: CATSDSMTSGEEQFF.

DNA of the CDR3: TGCAGCGTTGTAGAGGGTTCTGGAAACACCATATATTTT. Residues: CSVVEGSGNTIYF. The V and J genes are TRBV29-1 and TRBJ1-3, with D unresolved. Trimming left V 4 bases short and J 1 base short, with 8 bases between. The CDR3 sequence is 13 residues long. CDR1 is SQVTM and CDR2 is ANQGSEA in the germline V gene.

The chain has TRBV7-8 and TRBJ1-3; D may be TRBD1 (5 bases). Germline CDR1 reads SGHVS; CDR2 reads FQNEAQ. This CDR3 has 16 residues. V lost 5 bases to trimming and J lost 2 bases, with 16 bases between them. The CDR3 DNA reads TGTGCCAGCAGCCAACCCGGGACCGACCCTGGAAACACCATATATTTT. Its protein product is CASSQPGTDPGNTIYF.

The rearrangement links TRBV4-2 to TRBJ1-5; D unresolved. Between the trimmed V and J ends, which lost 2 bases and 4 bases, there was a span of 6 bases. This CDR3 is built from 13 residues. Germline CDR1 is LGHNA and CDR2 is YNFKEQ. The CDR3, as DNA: TGTGCCAGCAGCCAACTCCAGAATCAGCCCCAGCATTTT. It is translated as CASSQLQNQPQHF.

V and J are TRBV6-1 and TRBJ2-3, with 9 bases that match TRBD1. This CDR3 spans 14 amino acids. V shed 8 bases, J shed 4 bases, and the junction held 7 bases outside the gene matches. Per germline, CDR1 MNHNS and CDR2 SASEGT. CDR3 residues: CASLPGTGSDTQYF. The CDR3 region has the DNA TGTGCCAGCCTCCCCGGGACAGGGTCAGATACGCAGTATTTT.

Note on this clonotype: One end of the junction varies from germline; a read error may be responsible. The CDR3 loop is CASTKNRGHEQSF. The CDR3 coding sequence is TGTGCCAGTACCAAGAACAGGGGCCATGAGCAGTCCTTC. This chain links TRBV19 with TRBJ2-1, with 7 bases aligning to TRBD1. Germline V gene data show CDR1 as LNHDA and CDR2 as SQIVND (reference sequence). The CDR3 is 13 residues long.

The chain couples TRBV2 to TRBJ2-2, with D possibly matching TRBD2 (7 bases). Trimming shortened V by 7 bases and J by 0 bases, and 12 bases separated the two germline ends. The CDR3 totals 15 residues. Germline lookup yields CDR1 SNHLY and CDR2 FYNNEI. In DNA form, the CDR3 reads TGTGCCAGCAAATGGGGGGGCGCGAACACCGGGGAGCTGTTTTTT. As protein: CASKWGGANTGELFF.

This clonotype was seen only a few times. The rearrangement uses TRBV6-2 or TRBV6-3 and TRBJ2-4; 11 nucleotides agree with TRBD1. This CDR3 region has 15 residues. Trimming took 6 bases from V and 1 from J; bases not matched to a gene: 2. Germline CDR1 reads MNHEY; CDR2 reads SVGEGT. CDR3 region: CASSRDRGAKNIQYF. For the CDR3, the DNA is TGTGCCAGCAGCCGGGACAGGGGGGCCAAAAACATTCAGTACTTC.

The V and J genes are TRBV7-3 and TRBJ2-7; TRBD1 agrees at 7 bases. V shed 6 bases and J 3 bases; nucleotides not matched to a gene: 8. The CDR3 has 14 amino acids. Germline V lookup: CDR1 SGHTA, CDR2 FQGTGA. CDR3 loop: CASSRQGFLYEQYF. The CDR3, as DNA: TGTGCCAGCAGTCGACAGGGTTTCCTCTACGAGCAGTACTTC.

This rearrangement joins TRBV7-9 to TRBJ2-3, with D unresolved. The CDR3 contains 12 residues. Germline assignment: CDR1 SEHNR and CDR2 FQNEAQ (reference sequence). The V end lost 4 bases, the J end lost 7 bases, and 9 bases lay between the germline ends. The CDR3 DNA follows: TGTGCCAGCAGCTCCACCCTGTATACGCAGTATTTT. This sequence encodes CASSSTLYTQYF. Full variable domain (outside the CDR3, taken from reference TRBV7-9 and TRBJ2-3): DTGVSQNPRHKITKRGQNVTFRCDPISEHNRLYWYRQTLGQGPEFLTYFQNEAQLEKSRLLSDRFSAERPKGSFSTLEIQRTEQGDSAMYLCASSSTLYTQYFGPGTRLTVL.